Included here is one TCR beta chain sequence, with context. The sample belongs to a study of shared clonotypes between healthy human individuals. The wider study: The donor pool was made up of two women and three men aged 18 to 49.

Here immunoSEQ multiplex PCR was the method, and the copy in TCRdb shows in-frame clones only, minus some. Here the sample spans 1 million to 1.2 million clones, roughly 80% being singletons. Germline values: CDR1 MNHNS, CDR2 SASEGT. CDR3 length: 13 amino acids. V lost 7 bases and J lost 6, with 16 bases in between. The chain employs TRBV6-1 and TRBJ2-7; D is possibly TRBD2 (7 bases). The receptor was isolated from a man aged 18 to 30 in good health. Some clones in this sample may be carry-over from other donors' samples. The specimen sequenced was memory CD4+ T cells from PBMCs. Subset reported: CD45RA-negative fraction. CDR3 residues: CASTPGGRVEQYF. Here the CDR3 DNA reads TGTGCCAGCACCCCCGGGGGGCGCGTCGAGCAGTACTTC.